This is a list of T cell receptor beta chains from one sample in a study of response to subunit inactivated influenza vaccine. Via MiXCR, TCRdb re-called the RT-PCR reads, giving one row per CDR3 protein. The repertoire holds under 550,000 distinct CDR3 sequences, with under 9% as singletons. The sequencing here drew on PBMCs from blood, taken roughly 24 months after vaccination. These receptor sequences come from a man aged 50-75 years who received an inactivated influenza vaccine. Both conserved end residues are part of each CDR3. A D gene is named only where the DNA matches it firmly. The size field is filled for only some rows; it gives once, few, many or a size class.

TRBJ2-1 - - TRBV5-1 TGCGCCAGCCGCTTGGATGGGTTCTCCTACAATGAGCAGTTCTTC CASRLDGFSYNEQFF
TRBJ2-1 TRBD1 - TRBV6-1 TGTGCCAGCAGTGATACCTATGGGACAGGGGAATTCTTC CASSDTYGTGEFF
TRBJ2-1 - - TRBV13 TGTGCCAGCAGCTTAAGACAGGTCTCCTACAATGAGCAGTTCTTC CASSLRQVSYNEQFF
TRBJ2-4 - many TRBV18 TGTGCCAGCTCATCCGGGAGTAACAAAAACATTCAGTACTTC CASSSGSNKNIQYF
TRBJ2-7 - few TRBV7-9 TGTGCCAGCAGCTTATTTGCAGGGTGGGACTACGAGCAGTACTTC CASSLFAGWDYEQYF
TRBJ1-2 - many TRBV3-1 TGTGCCAGCAGCCCTGGGAAGGGCTACACCTTC CASSPGKGYTF
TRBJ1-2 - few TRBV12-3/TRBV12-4 TGTGCCAGCAGTGGACAATTCTATGGCTACACCTTC CASSGQFYGYTF
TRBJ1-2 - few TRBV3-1 TGTGCCAGCAGCCAAGATTTGGCGGACTATGGCTACACCTTC CASSQDLADYGYTF
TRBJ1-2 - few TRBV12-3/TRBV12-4 TGTGCCAGCAGTTTCGGGGGAATCTATGGCTACACCTTC CASSFGGIYGYTF
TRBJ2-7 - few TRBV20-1 TGCAGTGCTAGGGAGGGGGGCTACGAGCAGTACTTC CSAREGGYEQYF
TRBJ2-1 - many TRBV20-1 TGCAGTGCTAGCGGATACTTAAAGTTATACAATGAGCAGTTCTTC CSASGYLKLYNEQFF
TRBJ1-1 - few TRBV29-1 TGCAGTGTTGCCCTGACCTCCGGACAGAGTCCCTTCCTGAACACTGAAGCTTTCTTT CSVALTSGQSPFLNTEAFF
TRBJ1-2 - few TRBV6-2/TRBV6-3 TGTGCCAGCAGTTACTCGGCTCGCCTGGACTATGGCTACACCTTC CASSYSARLDYGYTF
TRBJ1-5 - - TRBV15 TGTGCCACCAGCGATCAGCCCCAGCATTTT CATSDQPQHF
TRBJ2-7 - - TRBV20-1 TGCAGTGCAAGATTTGGACGGGCTCCGGGGGAGCAGTACTTC CSARFGRAPGEQYF
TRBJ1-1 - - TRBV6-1 TGTGCCAGCAGTGAACACAGGACTGAAGCTTTCTTT CASSEHRTEAFF
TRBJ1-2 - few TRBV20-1 TGCAGTGCTAGAGATCAAGAAGGGAGAGAGGGCTACACCTTC CSARDQEGREGYTF
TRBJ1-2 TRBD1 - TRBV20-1 TGCAGTGCTAGAAGGACAGGGGAAGGAGGCTACACCTTC CSARRTGEGGYTF
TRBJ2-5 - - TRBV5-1 TGCGCCAGCAGCGCCGAAGGGGTCATCACACAAGAGACCCAGTACTTC CASSAEGVITQETQYF
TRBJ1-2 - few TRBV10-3 TGTGCCATCAGTGAGTCGAGGGACACCTATGGCTACACCTTC CAISESRDTYGYTF
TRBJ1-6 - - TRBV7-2 TGTGCCAGCAGCTATACAGGGAGGGTCCTCCACTTT CASSYTGRVLHF
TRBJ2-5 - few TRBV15 TGTGCCACCAGCGAGACAGAATCAGAAGAGACCCAGTACTTC CATSETESEETQYF
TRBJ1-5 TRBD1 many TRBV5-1 TGCGCCAGCAGCATTACCGGGACAGTCAATCAGCCCCAGCATTTT CASSITGTVNQPQHF
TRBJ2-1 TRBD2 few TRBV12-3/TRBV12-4 TGTGCCAGCAGTTTAGTTAAGTGGGGGGGAAGCTACAATGAGCAGTTCTTC CASSLVKWGGSYNEQFF
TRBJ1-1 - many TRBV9 TGTGCCAGCAGCGTAGCTACAGGGCCGAACACTGAAGCTTTCTTT CASSVATGPNTEAFF
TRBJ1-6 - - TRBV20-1 TGCAGTGCTAGAGTCCGGGATTATTATAATTCACCCCTCCACTTT CSARVRDYYNSPLHF
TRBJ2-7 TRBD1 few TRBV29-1 TGCAGCGTTGACGCGGGACAGGGCACCGCGCAGTACTTC CSVDAGQGTAQYF
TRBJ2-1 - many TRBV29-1 TGCAGCGTTAGGTTTTACAATGAGCAGTTCTTC CSVRFYNEQFF
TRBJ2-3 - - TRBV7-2 TGTGCCAGCAGCTTAGAACAGCAGTCTAGCACAGATACGCAGTATTTT CASSLEQQSSTDTQYF
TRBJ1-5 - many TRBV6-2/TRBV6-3 TGTGCCAGCAGTTACTCGGCAGGCTTTGGCAATCAGCCCCAGCATTTT CASSYSAGFGNQPQHF
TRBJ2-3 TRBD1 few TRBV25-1 TGTGCCAGCATGGACAGGGGCCCAGATACGCAGTATTTT CASMDRGPDTQYF
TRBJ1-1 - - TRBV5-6 TGTGCCAGCAGCCGCGGACAGCGATTGAACACTGAAGCTTTCTTT CASSRGQRLNTEAFF
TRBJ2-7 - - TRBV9 TGTGCCAGCAGCGTAGCCCCAGCGGAACCCTCCTACGAGCAGTACTTC CASSVAPAEPSYEQYF
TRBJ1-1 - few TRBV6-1 TGTGCCAGCAGTGCACAGGGAGGCGACACTGAAGCTTTCTTT CASSAQGGDTEAFF
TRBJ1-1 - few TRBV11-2 TGTGCCAGCAGCCCAAAGGCAGGGAACACTGAAGCTTTCTTT CASSPKAGNTEAFF
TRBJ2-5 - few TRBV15 TGTGCCACCAGCTTCGGACTGTACCAAGAGACCCAGTACTTC CATSFGLYQETQYF